This T cell receptor beta chain comes out of a study of T-cell memory formation after mild COVID-19. Study summary: The study found TCR clusters largely donor specific.

TCRdb ran MiXCR on the 5' RACE reads and lists one entry per CDR3 protein. The table has about 390,000 distinct CDR3 sequences, about 15% seen once. Whole-study findings and limits: Later expanders leaned CD4+, whereas day 15 to 85 contracting clones were balanced CD4/CD8.

The sample holds many counts of this clonotype. As yet, its antigen is unknown. Material: PBMCs or a T cell subset sorted from them (not recorded which). This receptor was identified in a man between 18 and 35 years old who had mild COVID-19 (a few samples of this study predate the infection). Cell type and time point are not known.

The CDR3 region is CASSLFRGRDTEAFF. In DNA, the CDR3 is TGTGCCAGCAGCTTGTTCAGGGGCAGGGACACTGAAGCTTTCTTT. This chain links TRBV5-4 with TRBJ1-1, with a tentative D call TRBD1 (6 bases). The CDR3 is 15 residues long. Per the germline V gene, CDR1 is SGHNT and CDR2 is YYREEE (reference sequence). V was pared by 1 base and J by 3 bases, with 13 bases between.